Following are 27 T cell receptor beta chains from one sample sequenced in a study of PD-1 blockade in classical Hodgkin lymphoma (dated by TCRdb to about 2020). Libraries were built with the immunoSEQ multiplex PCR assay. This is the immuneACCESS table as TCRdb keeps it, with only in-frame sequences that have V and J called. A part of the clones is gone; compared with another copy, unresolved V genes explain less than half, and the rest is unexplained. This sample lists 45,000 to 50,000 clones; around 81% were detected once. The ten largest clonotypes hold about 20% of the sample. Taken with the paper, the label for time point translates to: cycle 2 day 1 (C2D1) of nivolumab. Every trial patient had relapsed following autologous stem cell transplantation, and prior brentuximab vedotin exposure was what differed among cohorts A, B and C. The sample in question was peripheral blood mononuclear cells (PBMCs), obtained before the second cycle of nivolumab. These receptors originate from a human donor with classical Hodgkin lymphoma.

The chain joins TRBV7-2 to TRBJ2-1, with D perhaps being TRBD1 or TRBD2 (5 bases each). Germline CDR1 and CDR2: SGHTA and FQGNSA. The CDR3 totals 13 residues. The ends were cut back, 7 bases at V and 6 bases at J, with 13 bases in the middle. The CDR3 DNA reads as TGTGCCAGCAAAAGAGGGACGATCAATGAGCAGTTCTTC. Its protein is CASKRGTINEQFF. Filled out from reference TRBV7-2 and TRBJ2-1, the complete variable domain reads GAGVSQSPSNKVTEKGKDVELRCDPISGHTALYWYRQSLGQGLEFLIYFQGNSAPDKSGLPSDRFSAERTGGSVSTLTIQRTQQEDSAVYLCASKRGTINEQFFGPGTRLTVL.

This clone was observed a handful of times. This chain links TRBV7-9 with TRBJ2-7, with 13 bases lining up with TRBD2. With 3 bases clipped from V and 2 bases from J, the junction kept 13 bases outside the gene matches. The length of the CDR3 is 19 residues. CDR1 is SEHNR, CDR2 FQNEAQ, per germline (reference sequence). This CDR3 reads CASSFPGTSGINHPYEQYF. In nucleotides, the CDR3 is TGTGCCAGCAGCTTCCCCGGGACTAGCGGGATAAACCATCCCTACGAGCAGTACTTC.

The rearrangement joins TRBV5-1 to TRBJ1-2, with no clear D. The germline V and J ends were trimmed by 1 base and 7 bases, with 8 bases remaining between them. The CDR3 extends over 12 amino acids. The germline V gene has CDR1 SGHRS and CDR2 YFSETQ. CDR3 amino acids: CASSLSIGGYTF. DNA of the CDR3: TGCGCCAGCAGCTTGTCTATAGGTGGCTACACCTTC.

In nucleotides, the CDR3 is TGTGCCTGGAGTAACCGGGGGACAGCTAACTATGGCTACACCTTC. Encoded protein: CAWSNRGTANYGYTF. This sequence joins TRBV30 and TRBJ1-2; 7 bases fit TRBD1. The trim removed 2 bases at V and 0 bases at J, leaving 6 bases unmatched. CDR1 is GTSNPN and CDR2 is SVGIG in the germline V gene (reference sequence). The CDR3 loop spans 15 amino acids.

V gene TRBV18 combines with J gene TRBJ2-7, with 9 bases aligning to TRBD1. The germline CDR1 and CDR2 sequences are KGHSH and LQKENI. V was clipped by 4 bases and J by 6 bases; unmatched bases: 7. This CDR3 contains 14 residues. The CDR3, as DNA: TGTGCCAGCTCACTTGGGACAGGGACTGGCGAGCAGTACTTC. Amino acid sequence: CASSLGTGTGEQYF.

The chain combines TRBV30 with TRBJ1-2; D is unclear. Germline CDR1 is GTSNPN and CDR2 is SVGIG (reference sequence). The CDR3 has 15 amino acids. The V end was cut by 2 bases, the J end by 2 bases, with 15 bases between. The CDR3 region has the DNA TGTGCCTGGAGTCCATGGGAGGGCCGGAACTATGGCTACACCTTC. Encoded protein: CAWSPWEGRNYGYTF.

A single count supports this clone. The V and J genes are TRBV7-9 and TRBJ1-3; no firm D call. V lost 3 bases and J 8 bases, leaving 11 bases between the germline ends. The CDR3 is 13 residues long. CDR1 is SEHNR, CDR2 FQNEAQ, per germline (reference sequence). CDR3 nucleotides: TGTGCCAGCAGCTTGCAAGAGGACGACACCATATATTTT. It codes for CASSLQEDDTIYF. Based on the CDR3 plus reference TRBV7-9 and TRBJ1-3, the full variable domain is DTGVSQNPRHKITKRGQNVTFRCDPISEHNRLYWYRQTLGQGPEFLTYFQNEAQLEKSRLLSDRFSAERPKGSFSTLEIQRTEQGDSAMYLCASSLQEDDTIYFGEGSWLTVV.

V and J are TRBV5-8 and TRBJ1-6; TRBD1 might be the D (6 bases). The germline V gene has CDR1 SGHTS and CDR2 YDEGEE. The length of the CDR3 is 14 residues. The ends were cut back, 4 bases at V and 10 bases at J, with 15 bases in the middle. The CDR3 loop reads CASSLGAGGSPLHF. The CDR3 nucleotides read TGTGCCAGCAGCCTGGGGGCAGGCGGCTCACCCCTCCACTTT.

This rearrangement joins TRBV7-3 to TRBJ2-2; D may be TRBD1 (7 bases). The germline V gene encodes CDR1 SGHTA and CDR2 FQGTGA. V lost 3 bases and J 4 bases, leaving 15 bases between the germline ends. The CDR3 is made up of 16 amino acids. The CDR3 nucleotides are TGTGCCAGCAGCTTCGCCGCGGGACAGATCACCGGGGAGCTGTTTTTT. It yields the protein CASSFAAGQITGELFF.

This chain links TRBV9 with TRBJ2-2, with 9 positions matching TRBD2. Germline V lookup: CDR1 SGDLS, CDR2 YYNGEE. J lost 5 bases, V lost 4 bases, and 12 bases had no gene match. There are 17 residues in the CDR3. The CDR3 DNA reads TGTGCCAGCAGCATCGAGACTAGCGGAGAGACGACCGGGGAGCTGTTTTTT. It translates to CASSIETSGETTGELFF.

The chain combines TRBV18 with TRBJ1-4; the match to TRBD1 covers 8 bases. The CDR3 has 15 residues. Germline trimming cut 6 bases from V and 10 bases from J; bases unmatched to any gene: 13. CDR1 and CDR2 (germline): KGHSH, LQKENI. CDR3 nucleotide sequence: TGTGCCAGCTCGTATGCAGGGGGCGTTGATGTAAAACTGTTTTTT. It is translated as CASSYAGGVDVKLFF. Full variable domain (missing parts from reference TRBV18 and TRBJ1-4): NAGVMQNPRHLVRRRGQEARLRCSPMKGHSHVYWYRQLPEEGLKFMVYLQKENIIDESGMPKERFSAEFPKEGPSILRIQQVVRGDSAAYFCASSYAGGVDVKLFFGSGTQLSVL.

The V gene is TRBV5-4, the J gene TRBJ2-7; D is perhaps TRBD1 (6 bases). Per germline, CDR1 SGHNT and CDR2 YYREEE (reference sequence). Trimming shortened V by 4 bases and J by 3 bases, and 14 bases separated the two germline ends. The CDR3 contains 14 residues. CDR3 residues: CASSHPGTYYEQYF. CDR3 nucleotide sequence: TGTGCCAGCAGCCACCCCGGGACATACTACGAGCAGTACTTC. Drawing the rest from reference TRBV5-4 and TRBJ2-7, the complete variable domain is ETGVTQSPTHLIKTRGQQVTLRCSSQSGHNTVSWYQQALGQGPQFIFQYYREEENGRGNFPPRFSGLQFPNYSSELNVNALELDDSALYLCASSHPGTYYEQYFGPGTRLTVT.

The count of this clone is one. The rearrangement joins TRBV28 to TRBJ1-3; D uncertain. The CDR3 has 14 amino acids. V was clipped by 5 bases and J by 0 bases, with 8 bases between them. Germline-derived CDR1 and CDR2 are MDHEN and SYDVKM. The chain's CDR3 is CASSNSGSGNTIYF. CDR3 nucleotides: TGTGCCAGCAGTAACAGTGGCTCTGGAAACACCATATATTTT. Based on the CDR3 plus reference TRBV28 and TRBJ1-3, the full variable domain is DVKVTQSSRYLVKRTGEKVFLECVQDMDHENMFWYRQDPGLGLRLIYFSYDVKMKEKGDIPEGYSVSREKKERFSLILESASTNQTSMYLCASSNSGSGNTIYFGEGSWLTVV.

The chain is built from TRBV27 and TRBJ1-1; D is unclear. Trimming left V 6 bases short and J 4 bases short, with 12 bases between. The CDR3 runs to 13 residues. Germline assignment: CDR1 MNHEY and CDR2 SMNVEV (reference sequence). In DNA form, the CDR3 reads TGTGCCAGCAGGCAAAACGGAGGCACTGAAGCTTTCTTT. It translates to CASRQNGGTEAFF.

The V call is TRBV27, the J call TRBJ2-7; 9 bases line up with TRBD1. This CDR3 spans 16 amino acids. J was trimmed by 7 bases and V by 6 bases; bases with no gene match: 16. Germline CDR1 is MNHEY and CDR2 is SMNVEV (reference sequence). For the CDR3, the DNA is TGTGCCAGCAGCGTCATGGGACAGGGCTTCTTGTGGGAGCAGTACTTC. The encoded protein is CASSVMGQGFLWEQYF.

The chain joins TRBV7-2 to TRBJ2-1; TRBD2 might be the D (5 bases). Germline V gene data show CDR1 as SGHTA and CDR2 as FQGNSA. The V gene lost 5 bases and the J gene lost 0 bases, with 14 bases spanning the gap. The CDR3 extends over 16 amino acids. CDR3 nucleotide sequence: TGTGCCAGCAGCAACTTCCCGGGGATCTCCTACAATGAGCAGTTCTTC. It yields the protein CASSNFPGISYNEQFF.

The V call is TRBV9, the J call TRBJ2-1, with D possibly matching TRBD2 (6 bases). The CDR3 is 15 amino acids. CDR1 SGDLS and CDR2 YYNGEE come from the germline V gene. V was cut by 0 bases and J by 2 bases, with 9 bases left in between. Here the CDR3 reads CASSVDAGTYNEQFF. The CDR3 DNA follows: TGTGCCAGCAGCGTAGACGCGGGAACCTACAATGAGCAGTTCTTC.

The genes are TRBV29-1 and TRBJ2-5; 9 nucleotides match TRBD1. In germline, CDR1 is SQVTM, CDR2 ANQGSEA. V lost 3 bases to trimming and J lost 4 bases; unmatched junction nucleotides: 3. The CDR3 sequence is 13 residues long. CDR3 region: CSVDSGQGETQYF. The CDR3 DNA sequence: TGCAGCGTTGACTCGGGACAGGGAGAGACCCAGTACTTC. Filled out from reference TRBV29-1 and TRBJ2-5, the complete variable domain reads SAVISQKPSRDICQRGTSLTIQCQVDSQVTMMFWYRQQPGQSLTLIATANQGSEATYESGFVIDKFPISRPNLTFSTLTVSNMSPEDSSIYLCSVDSGQGETQYFGPGTRLLVL.

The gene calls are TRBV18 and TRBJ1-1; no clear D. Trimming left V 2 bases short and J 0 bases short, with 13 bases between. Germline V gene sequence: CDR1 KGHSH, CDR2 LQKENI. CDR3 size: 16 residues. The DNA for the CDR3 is TGTGCCAGCTCACCAAGGGAGGTGACAATGAACACTGAAGCTTTCTTT. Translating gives CASSPREVTMNTEAFF.

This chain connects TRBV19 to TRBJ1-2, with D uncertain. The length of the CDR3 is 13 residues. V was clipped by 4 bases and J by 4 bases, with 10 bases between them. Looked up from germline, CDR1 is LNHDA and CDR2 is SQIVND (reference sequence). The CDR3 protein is CASSTGDLYGYTF. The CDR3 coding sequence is TGTGCCAGTAGTACAGGAGACCTCTATGGCTACACCTTC. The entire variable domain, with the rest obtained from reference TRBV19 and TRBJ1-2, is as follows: DGGITQSPKYLFRKEGQNVTLSCEQNLNHDAMYWYRQDPGQGLRLIYYSQIVNDFQKGDIAEGYSVSREKKESFPLTVTSAQKNPTAFYLCASSTGDLYGYTFGSGTRLTVV.

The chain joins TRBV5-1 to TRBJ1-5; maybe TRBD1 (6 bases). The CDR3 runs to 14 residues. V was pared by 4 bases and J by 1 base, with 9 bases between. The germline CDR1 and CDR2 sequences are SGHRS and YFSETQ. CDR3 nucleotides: TGCGCCAGCAGCCCAGGGGTAAGCAATCAGCCCCAGCATTTT. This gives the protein CASSPGVSNQPQHF.

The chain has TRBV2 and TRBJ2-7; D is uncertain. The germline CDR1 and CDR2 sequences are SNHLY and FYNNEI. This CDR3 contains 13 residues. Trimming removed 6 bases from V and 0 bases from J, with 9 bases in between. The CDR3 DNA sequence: TGTGCCAGCAGACCGTGGAGCTCCTACGAGCAGTACTTC. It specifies CASRPWSSYEQYF. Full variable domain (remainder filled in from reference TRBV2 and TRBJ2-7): EPEVTQTPSHQVTQMGQEVILRCVPISNHLYFYWYRQILGQKVEFLVSFYNNEISEKSEIFDDQFSVERPDGSNFTLKIRSTKLEDSAMYFCASRPWSSYEQYFGPGTRLTVT.

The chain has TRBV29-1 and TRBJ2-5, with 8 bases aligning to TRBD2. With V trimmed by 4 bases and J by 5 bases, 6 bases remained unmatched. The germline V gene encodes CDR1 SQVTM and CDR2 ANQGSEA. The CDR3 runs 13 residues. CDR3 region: CSVAAGGHETQYF. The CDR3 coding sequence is TGCAGCGTTGCTGCGGGGGGTCACGAGACCCAGTACTTC.

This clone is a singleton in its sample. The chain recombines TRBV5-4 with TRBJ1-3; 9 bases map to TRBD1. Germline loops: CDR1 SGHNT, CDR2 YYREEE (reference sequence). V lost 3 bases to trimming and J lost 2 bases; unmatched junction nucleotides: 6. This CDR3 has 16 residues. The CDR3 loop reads CASSSRTGATGNTIYF. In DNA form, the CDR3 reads TGTGCCAGCAGCTCCCGGACAGGGGCAACTGGAAACACCATATATTTT.

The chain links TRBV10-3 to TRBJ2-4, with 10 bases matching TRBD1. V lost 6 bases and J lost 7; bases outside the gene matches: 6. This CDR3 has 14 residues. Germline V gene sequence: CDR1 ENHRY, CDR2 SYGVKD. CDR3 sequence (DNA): TGTGCCATCAGGGGCGGGACAGGGGACAACATTCAGTACTTC. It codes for CAIRGGTGDNIQYF.

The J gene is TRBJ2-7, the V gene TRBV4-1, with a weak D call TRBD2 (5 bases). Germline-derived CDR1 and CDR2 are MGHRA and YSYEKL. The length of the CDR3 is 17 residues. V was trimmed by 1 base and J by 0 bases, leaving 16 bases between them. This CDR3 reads CASSQVDFLGSSYEQYF. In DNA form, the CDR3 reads TGCGCCAGCAGCCAAGTTGATTTCTTGGGGAGCTCCTACGAGCAGTACTTC.

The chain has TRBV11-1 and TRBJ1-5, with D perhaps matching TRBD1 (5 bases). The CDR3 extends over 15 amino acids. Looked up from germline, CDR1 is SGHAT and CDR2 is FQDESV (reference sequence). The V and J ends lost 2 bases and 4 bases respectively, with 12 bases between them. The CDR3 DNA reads TGTGCCAGCAGCTTATACCCGGGGGAGAATCAGCCCCAGCATTTT. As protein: CASSLYPGENQPQHF.